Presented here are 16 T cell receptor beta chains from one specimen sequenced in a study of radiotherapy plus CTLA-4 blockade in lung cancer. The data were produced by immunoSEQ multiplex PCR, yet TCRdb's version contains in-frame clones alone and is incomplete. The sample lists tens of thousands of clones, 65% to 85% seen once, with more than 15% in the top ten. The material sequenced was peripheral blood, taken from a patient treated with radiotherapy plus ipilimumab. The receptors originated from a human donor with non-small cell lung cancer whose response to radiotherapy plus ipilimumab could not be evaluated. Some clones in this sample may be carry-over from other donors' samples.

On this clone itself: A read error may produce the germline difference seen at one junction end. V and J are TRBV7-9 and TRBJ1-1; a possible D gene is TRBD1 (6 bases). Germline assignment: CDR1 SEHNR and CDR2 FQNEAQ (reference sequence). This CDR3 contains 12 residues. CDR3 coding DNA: TGTGCCAGCAGCTTGGGAATCACGGGACATTCCTTT. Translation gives CASSLGITGHSF. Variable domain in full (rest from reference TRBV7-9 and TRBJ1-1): DTGVSQNPRHKITKRGQNVTFRCDPISEHNRLYWYRQTLGQGPEFLTYFQNEAQLEKSRLLSDRFSAERPKGSFSTLEIQRTEQGDSAMYLCASSLGITGHSFGQGTRLTVV.

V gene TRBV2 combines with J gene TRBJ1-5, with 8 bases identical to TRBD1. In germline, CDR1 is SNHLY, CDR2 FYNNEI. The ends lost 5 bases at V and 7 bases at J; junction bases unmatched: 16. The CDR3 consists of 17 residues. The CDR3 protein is CASSPPYGQGGQQPQHF. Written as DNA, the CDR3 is TGTGCCAGCAGTCCGCCATACGGACAGGGTGGCCAACAGCCCCAGCATTTT.

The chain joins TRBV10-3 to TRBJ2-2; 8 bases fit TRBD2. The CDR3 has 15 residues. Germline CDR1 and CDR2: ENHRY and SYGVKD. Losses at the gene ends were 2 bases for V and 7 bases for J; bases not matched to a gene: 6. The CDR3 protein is CAISEPTTSGGELFF. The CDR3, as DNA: TGTGCCATCAGTGAGCCTACCACTAGCGGCGGGGAGCTGTTTTTT.

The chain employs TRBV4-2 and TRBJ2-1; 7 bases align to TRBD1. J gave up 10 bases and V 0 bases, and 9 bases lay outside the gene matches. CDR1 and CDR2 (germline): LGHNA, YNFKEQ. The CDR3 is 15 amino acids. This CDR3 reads CASSQETGFVREQFF. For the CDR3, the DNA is TGTGCCAGCAGCCAAGAGACAGGGTTCGTTAGGGAGCAGTTCTTC.

The CDR3 DNA is TGTGCCAGCAGCCAGGAGGGACAGGGCAGCCCTTACAATGAGCAGTTCTTC. Protein: CASSQEGQGSPYNEQFF. The chain combines TRBV4-2 with TRBJ2-1, with 9 bases matching TRBD1. The CDR3 sequence is 17 residues long. The V gene's germline CDR1 is LGHNA and CDR2 YNFKEQ. V gave up 3 bases and J gave up 4 bases; unmatched junction bases: 10.

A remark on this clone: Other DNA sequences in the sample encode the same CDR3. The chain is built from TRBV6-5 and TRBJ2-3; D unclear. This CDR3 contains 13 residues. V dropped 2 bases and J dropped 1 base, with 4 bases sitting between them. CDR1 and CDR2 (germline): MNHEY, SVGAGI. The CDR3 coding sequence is TGTGCCAGCAGTTACCCCGGCACAGATACGCAGTATTTT. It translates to CASSYPGTDTQYF.

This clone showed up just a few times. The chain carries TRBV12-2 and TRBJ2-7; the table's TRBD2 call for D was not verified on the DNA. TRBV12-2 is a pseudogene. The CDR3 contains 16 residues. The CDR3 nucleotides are TGTGCAAGTCGCTCCCCTGAAGCGGGGGTTCCCTACGAGCAGTACTTC. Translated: CASRSPEAGVPYEQYF.

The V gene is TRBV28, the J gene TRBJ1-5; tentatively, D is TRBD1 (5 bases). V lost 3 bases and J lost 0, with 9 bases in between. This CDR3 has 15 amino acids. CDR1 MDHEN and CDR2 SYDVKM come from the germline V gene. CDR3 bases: TGTGCCAGCAGTTTCGGGACTTTTAGCAATCAGCCCCAGCATTTT. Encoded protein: CASSFGTFSNQPQHF. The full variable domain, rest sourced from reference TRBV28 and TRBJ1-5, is DVKVTQSSRYLVKRTGEKVFLECVQDMDHENMFWYRQDPGLGLRLIYFSYDVKMKEKGDIPEGYSVSREKKERFSLILESASTNQTSMYLCASSFGTFSNQPQHFGDGTRLSIL.

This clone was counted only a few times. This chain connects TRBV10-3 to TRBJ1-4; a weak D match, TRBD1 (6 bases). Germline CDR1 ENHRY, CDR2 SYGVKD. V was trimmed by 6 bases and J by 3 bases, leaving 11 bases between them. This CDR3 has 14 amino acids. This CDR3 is CAIRSTGANEKLFF. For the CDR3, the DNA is TGTGCCATCAGATCGACAGGAGCTAATGAAAAACTGTTTTTT.

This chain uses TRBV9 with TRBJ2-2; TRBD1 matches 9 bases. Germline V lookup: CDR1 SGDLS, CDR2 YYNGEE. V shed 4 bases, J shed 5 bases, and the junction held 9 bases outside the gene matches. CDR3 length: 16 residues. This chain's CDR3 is CASSLHPGTGTGELFF. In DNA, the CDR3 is TGTGCCAGCAGCCTCCACCCCGGGACAGGGACCGGGGAGCTGTTTTTT.

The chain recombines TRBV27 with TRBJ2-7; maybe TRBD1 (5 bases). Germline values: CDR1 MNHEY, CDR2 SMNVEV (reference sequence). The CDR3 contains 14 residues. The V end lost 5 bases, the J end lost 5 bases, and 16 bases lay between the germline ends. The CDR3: CASSPLDRSHEQYF. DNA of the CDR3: TGTGCCAGCAGTCCCCTCGACAGATCCCACGAGCAGTACTTC.

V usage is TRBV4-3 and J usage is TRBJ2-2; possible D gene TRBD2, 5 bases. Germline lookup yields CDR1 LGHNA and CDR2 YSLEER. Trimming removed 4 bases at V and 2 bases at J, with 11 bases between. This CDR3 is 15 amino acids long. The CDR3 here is CASSPGIVNTGELFF. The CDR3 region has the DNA TGCGCCAGCAGCCCCGGGATAGTTAACACCGGGGAGCTGTTTTTT.

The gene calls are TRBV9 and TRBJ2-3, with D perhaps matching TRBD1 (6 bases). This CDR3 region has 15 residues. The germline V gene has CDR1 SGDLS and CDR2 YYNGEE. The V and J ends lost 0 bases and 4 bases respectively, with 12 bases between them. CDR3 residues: CASSVGEGDADTQYF. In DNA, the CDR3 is TGTGCCAGCAGCGTAGGAGAGGGGGACGCAGATACGCAGTATTTT.

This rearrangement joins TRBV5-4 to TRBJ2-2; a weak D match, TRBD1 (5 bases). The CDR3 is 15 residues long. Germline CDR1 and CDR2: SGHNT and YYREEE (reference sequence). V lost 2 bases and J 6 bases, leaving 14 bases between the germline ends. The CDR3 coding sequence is TGTGCCAGCAGCTTACGGCAGGGAATCTCCGGGGAGCTGTTTTTT. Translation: CASSLRQGISGELFF.

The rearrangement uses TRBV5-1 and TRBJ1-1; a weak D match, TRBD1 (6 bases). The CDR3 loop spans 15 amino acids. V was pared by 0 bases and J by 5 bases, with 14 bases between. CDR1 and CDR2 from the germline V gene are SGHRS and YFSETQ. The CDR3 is CASSLAGGGTTEAFF. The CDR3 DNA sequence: TGCGCCAGCAGCTTGGCCGGGGGGGGGACAACTGAAGCTTTCTTT.

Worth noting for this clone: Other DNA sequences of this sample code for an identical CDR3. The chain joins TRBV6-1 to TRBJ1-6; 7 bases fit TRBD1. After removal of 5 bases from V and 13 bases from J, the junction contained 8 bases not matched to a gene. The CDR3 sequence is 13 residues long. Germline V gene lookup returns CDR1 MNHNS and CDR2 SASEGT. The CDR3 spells CASSPTGVSPLHF. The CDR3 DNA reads TGTGCCAGCAGTCCCACAGGGGTTTCCCCCCTCCACTTT.